The 19 T cell receptor beta chains given below trace back to one sample, sequenced in a study of blood T cell repertoires in COVID-19 (dated by TCRdb to 2018 to 2021). Libraries came from the immunoSEQ multiplex PCR assay. Imported from immuneACCESS, the table was reduced by TCRdb to in-frame sequences with V and J called. These copies leave out some clones; in studies compared against another copy, an unresolved V gene accounts for under half, and the cause of the remainder is not known. This sample gives roughly 150,000 clones in total; around 87% of them show up just once. The ten largest clones capture 5.4% of the sample. Sequenced input: peripheral blood. These receptors all stem from a human donor in a cohort sampled during active COVID-19.

The chain uses TRBV3-1 (or the pseudogene TRBV3-2) and TRBJ2-1, with TRBD2 matching over 12 bases. CDR3 size: 16 residues. The germline CDR1 and CDR2 sequences are LGHDT and YNNKEL (reference sequence). The junction had 10 bases not matched to a gene; V was cut back by 6 bases and J by 7 bases. CDR3 DNA: TGTGCCAGCAGACCGTCTAGCGGGAGGGGAGGTAATGAGCAGTTCTTC. This encodes CASRPSSGRGGNEQFF.

The gene calls are TRBV7-2 and TRBJ2-5; 11 nucleotides agree with TRBD2. Trimming at V came to 3 bases and at J to 2 bases, leaving 5 bases not matched to a gene. The germline V gene encodes CDR1 SGHTA and CDR2 FQGNSA. This CDR3 has 16 residues. The CDR3 DNA reads as TGTGCCAGCAGCTTTCCGGGACTAGCGGCACAAGAGACCCAGTACTTC. Amino acids: CASSFPGLAAQETQYF. The complete variable domain, with remaining parts taken from reference TRBV7-2 and TRBJ2-5, reads GAGVSQSPSNKVTEKGKDVELRCDPISGHTALYWYRQSLGQGLEFLIYFQGNSAPDKSGLPSDRFSAERTGGSVSTLTIQRTQQEDSAVYLCASSFPGLAAQETQYFGPGTRLLVL.

V and J are TRBV5-8 and TRBJ1-5, with TRBD1 identical over 12 bases. This CDR3 has 16 residues. Germline V lookup: CDR1 SGHTS, CDR2 YDEGEE. The V and J ends lost 4 bases and 4 bases, in that order; junction bases with no gene match: 6. The DNA for the CDR3 is TGTGCCAGCAGCCGGGGACAGGGGGCAAGTAATCAGCCCCAGCATTTT. This encodes CASSRGQGASNQPQHF.

The chain couples TRBV5-1 to TRBJ1-4; D is possibly TRBD1 (6 bases). Trimming shortened V by 2 bases and J by 4 bases, and 12 bases separated the two germline ends. In germline, CDR1 is SGHRS, CDR2 YFSETQ. The CDR3 length is 15 residues. The CDR3 sequence: CASSFQGNDNEKLFF. CDR3 nucleotides: TGCGCCAGCAGCTTTCAGGGGAATGATAATGAAAAACTGTTTTTT.

This rearrangement joins TRBV12-3 or TRBV12-4 to TRBJ1-1, with a tentative D call TRBD1 (5 bases). The CDR3 has 12 residues. V shed 3 bases and J shed 12 bases, with 14 bases lying between them. The CDR3 nucleotides are TGTGCCAGCAGTTTTGCTCCAGGGCCTACTTTCTTT. Translation gives CASSFAPGPTFF.

In this sample, this clone turned up a few times. The rearrangement links TRBV6-1 to TRBJ2-7; 8 bases fit TRBD2. V lost 2 bases to trimming and J lost 6 bases; unmatched junction nucleotides: 9. The CDR3 is 15 amino acids. The germline V gene has CDR1 MNHNS and CDR2 SASEGT. This CDR3 reads CASSESGGGPFEQYF. For the CDR3, the DNA is TGTGCCAGCAGTGAATCCGGGGGGGGCCCGTTCGAGCAGTACTTC.

This clone was observed a few times. CDR3 loop: CSVELASDTQYF. CDR3 bases: TGCAGCGTTGAACTAGCCTCAGATACGCAGTATTTT. The chain combines TRBV29-1 with TRBJ2-3, with D perhaps matching TRBD2 (5 bases). The V gene lost 2 bases and the J gene lost 4 bases, with 7 bases spanning the gap. The CDR3 runs 12 residues. The germline gives CDR1 SQVTM, CDR2 ANQGSEA.

This chain uses TRBV2 with TRBJ2-1; maybe TRBD1 (7 bases). Germline V gene data show CDR1 as SNHLY and CDR2 as FYNNEI. With 6 bases removed from V and 2 bases from J, the gap between germline ends came to 14 bases. CDR3 length equals 15 residues. This CDR3 reads CASSPQGGAYNEQFF. The CDR3 bases are TGTGCCAGCAGCCCCCAGGGGGGCGCCTACAATGAGCAGTTCTTC.

V is TRBV13 and J is TRBJ2-1; the match to TRBD2 covers 15 bases. After removal of 5 bases from V and 9 bases from J, the junction contained 11 bases not matched to a gene. Germline V lookup: CDR1 PRHDT, CDR2 FYEKMQ (reference sequence). This CDR3 has 17 residues. The CDR3 bases are TGTGCCAGCAGCAGACCGAGGACTAGCGGGGGGGCCACTGAGCAGTTCTTC. This encodes CASSRPRTSGGATEQFF.

J is TRBJ2-7 and V is TRBV3-1 (or the pseudogene TRBV3-2); 13 bases line up with TRBD2. In germline, CDR1 is LGHDT, CDR2 YNNKEL (reference sequence). Trimming at V came to 4 bases and at J to 7 bases, leaving 10 bases not matched to a gene. The CDR3 contains 16 residues. The CDR3 sequence is CASSLDAPGLAGEQYF. In DNA, the CDR3 is TGTGCCAGCAGCCTGGACGCACCGGGACTAGCGGGAGAGCAGTACTTC.

This chain uses TRBV28 with TRBJ2-7, with TRBD2 matching over 7 bases. Losses at the gene ends were 8 bases for V and 3 bases for J; bases not matched to a gene: 7. The CDR3 consists of 13 residues. Looked up from germline, CDR1 is MDHEN and CDR2 is SYDVKM. The CDR3 nucleotides read TGTGCCAGCGCCCCCGGGGGGAACTACGAGCAGTACTTC. Translation: CASAPGGNYEQYF.

V is TRBV6-1 and J is TRBJ2-7; D perhaps matches TRBD2 (6 bases). The CDR3 sequence is 16 residues long. V lost 3 bases and J 0 bases, leaving 15 bases between the germline ends. CDR1 and CDR2 from the germline V gene are MNHNS and SASEGT. CDR3 sequence (DNA): TGTGCCAGCAGTGAGGGGGGAATACAGTACTCCTACGAGCAGTACTTC. Protein product: CASSEGGIQYSYEQYF.

J is TRBJ2-1 and V is TRBV27; 11 nucleotides match TRBD2. The CDR3 runs 14 residues. Germline CDR1 reads MNHEY; CDR2 reads SMNVEV (reference sequence). The trim removed 10 bases at V and 12 bases at J, leaving 14 bases unmatched. This CDR3 reads CATERTGGLAGQFF. CDR3 in DNA: TGTGCCACCGAGAGGACAGGAGGACTAGCGGGGCAGTTCTTC.

The chain has TRBV19 and TRBJ2-1; 9 positions agree with TRBD1. The CDR3 is 14 residues long. V shed 7 bases and J 7 bases; nucleotides not matched to a gene: 8. Germline V gene data show CDR1 as LNHDA and CDR2 as SQIVND (reference sequence). CDR3 nucleotide sequence: TGTGCCAGTAAGGACAGGGGTGGTTGGAATGAGCAGTTCTTC. Residues: CASKDRGGWNEQFF.

The chain links TRBV28 to TRBJ1-1; D is possibly TRBD1 (6 bases). Germline assignment: CDR1 MDHEN and CDR2 SYDVKM. This CDR3 region has 16 residues. V was cut by 6 bases and J by 4 bases, with 21 bases left in between. The CDR3 spells CASSRPPQGLVTEAFF. In DNA, the CDR3 is TGTGCCAGCAGCAGACCACCACAGGGTTTGGTCACTGAAGCTTTCTTT.

This clone was seen only once. The chain recombines TRBV5-1 with TRBJ2-5; possible D gene TRBD2, 6 bases. The CDR3 is made up of 15 amino acids. The V end lost 2 bases, the J end lost 5 bases, and 16 bases lay between the germline ends. From germline, CDR1 is SGHRS and CDR2 YFSETQ. CDR3 sequence reads: CASSFSGEWLETQYF. CDR3 coding DNA: TGCGCCAGCAGCTTTTCGGGGGAATGGTTGGAGACCCAGTACTTC.

The chain is built from TRBV5-3 and TRBJ2-7; tentatively, D is TRBD1 (5 bases). TRBV5-3 is sorted into the ORF group, with uncertain function. This CDR3 region has 13 residues. The V and J ends lost 5 bases and 3 bases respectively, with 12 bases between them. CDR3 in amino acids: CARSFGHCYEQYF. CDR3 DNA sequence: TGTGCCAGAAGTTTCGGACACTGCTACGAGCAGTACTTC.

J is TRBJ2-2 and V is TRBV19, with TRBD2 matching 8 bases. After removal of 6 bases from V and 4 bases from J, the junction contained 7 bases not matched to a gene. Germline V CDR1 and CDR2: LNHDA, SQIVND (reference sequence). This CDR3 region has 15 residues. The CDR3 DNA reads TGTGCCAGTAGGAGAGCGGGAGAGGGCACCGGGGAGCTGTTTTTT. This sequence encodes CASRRAGEGTGELFF.

J is TRBJ1-4 and V is TRBV6-6; 7 positions match TRBD1. The CDR3 sequence is 15 residues long. Unmatched junction bases numbered 5, after V lost 2 bases and J lost 5 bases. From germline, CDR1 is MNHNY and CDR2 SVGAGI (reference sequence). The CDR3 spells CASSYPDRVNEKLFF. The DNA for the CDR3 is TGTGCCAGCAGTTACCCCGACAGGGTAAATGAAAAACTGTTTTTT.